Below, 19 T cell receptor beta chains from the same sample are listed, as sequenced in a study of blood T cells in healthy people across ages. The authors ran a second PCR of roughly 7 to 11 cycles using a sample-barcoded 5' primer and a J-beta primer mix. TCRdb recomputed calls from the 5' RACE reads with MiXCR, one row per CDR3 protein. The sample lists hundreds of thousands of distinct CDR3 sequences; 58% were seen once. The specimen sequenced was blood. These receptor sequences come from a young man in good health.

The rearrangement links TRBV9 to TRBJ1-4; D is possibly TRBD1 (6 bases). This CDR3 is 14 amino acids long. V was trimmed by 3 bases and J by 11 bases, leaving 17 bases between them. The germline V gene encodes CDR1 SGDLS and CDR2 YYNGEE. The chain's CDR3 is CASSETGPPGKLFF. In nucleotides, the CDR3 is TGTGCCAGCAGCGAGACAGGTCCACCGGGGAAACTGTTTTTT.

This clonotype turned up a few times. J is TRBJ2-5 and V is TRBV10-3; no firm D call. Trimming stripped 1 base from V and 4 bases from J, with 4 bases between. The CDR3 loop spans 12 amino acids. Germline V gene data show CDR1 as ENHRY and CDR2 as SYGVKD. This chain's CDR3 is CAISEWRETQYF. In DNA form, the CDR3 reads TGTGCCATCAGTGAGTGGAGAGAGACCCAGTACTTC.

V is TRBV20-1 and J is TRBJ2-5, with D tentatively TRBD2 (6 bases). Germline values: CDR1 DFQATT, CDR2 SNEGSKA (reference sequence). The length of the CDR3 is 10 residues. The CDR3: CTAGRETQYF. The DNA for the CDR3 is TGCACCGCGGGAAGAGAGACCCAGTACTTC.

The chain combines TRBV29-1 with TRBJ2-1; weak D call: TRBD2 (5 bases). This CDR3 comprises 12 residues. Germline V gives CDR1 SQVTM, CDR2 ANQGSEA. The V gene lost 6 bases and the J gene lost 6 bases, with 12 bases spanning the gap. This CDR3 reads CSVRASLNEQFF. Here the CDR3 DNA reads TGCAGCGTGAGGGCCTCCCTCAATGAGCAGTTCTTC.

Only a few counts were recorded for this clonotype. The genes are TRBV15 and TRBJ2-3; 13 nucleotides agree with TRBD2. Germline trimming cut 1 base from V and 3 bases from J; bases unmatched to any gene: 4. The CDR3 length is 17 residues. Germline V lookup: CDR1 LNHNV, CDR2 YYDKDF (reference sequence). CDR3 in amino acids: CATSRAGLAGRTDTQYF. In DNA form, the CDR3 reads TGTGCCACCAGCAGAGCGGGACTAGCGGGGAGGACAGATACGCAGTATTTT.

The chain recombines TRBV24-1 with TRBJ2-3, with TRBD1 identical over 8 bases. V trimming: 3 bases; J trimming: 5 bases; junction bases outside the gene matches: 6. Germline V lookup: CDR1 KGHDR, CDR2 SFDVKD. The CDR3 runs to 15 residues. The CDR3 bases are TGTGCCACCAGTGATCCCCAGGGGGCTGGAGATACGCAGTATTTT. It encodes CATSDPQGAGDTQYF.

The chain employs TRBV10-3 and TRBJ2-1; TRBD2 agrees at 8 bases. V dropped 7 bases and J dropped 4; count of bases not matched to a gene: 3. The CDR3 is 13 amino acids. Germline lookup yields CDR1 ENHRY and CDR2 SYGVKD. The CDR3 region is CAIKSSGYNEQFF. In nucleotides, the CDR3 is TGTGCCATCAAGTCTAGCGGGTACAATGAGCAGTTCTTC.

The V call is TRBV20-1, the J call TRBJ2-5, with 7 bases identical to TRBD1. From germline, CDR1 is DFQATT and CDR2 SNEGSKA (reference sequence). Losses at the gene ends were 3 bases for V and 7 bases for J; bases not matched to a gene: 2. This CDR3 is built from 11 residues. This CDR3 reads CSARTGRTQYF. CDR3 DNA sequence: TGCAGTGCTAGGACAGGGCGGACCCAGTACTTC.

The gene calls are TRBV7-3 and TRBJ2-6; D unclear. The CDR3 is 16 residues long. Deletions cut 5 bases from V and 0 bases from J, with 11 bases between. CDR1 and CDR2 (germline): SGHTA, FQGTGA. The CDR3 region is CASSPVEHSGANVLTF. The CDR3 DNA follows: TGTGCCAGCAGCCCCGTCGAGCACTCTGGGGCCAACGTCCTGACTTTC.

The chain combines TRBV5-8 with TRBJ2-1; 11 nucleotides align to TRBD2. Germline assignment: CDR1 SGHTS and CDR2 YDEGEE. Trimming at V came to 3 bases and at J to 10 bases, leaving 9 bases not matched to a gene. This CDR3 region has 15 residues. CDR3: CASSWGLAGGQEQFF. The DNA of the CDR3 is TGTGCCAGCAGCTGGGGGCTAGCGGGAGGACAAGAGCAGTTCTTC. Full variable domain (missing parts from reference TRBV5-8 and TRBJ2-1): EAGVTQSPTHLIKTRGQQATLRCSPISGHTSVYWYQQALGLGLQFLLWYDEGEERNRGNFPPRFSGRQFPNYSSELNVNALELEDSALYLCASSWGLAGGQEQFFGPGTRLTVL.

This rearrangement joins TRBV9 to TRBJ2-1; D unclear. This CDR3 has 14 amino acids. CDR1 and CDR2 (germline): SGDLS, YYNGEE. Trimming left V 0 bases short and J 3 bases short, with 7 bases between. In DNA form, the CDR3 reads TGTGCCAGCAGCGTAGAGAGTAACTACAATGAGCAGTTCTTC. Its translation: CASSVESNYNEQFF.

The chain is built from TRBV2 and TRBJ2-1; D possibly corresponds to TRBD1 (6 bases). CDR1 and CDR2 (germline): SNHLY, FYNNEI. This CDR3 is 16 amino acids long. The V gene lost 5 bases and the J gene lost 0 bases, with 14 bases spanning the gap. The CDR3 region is CASSIGPGVSYNEQFF. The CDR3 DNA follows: TGTGCCAGCAGTATTGGGCCAGGGGTCTCCTACAATGAGCAGTTCTTC.

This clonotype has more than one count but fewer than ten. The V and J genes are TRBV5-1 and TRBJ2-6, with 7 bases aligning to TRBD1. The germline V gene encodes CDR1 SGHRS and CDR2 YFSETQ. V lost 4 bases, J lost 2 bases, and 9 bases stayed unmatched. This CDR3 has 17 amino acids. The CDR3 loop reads CASSRTTGDTGANVLTF. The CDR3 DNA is TGCGCCAGCAGCCGGACAACAGGGGATACTGGGGCCAACGTCCTGACTTTC.

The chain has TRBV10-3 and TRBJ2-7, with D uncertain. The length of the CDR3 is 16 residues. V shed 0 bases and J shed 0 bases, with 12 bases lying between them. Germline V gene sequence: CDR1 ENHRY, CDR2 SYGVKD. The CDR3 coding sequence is TGTGCCATCAGTGAGTCCGAGCAGGAGACCTCCTACGAGCAGTACTTC. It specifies CAISESEQETSYEQYF.

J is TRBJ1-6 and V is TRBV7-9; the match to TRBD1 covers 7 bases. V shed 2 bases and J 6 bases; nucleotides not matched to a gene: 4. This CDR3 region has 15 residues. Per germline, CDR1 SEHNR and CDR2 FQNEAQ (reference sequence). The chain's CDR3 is CASSLRDSPNSPLHF. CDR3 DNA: TGTGCCAGCAGCTTAAGGGACAGCCCTAATTCACCCCTCCACTTT.

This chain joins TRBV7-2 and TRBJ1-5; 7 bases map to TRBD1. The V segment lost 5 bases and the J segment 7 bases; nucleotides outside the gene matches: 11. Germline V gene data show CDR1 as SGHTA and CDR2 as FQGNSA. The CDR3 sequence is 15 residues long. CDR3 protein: CASSPRPDRVQPQHF. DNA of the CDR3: TGTGCCAGCAGCCCGAGACCAGACAGGGTCCAGCCCCAGCATTTT.

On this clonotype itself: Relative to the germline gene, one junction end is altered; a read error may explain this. DNA for the CDR3: TGCGCCAGCAGCCCCCAGGGGGACGAGCAGTATTTC. Translated, it gives CASSPQGDEQYF. The chain recombines TRBV5-1 with TRBJ2-7, with 7 bases that match TRBD1. Per germline, CDR1 SGHRS and CDR2 YFSETQ. The CDR3 has 12 amino acids.

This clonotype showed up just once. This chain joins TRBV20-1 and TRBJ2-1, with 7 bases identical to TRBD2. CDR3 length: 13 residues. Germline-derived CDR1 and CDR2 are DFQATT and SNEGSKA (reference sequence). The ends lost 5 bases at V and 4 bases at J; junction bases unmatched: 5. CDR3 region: CSAGLGVYNEQFF. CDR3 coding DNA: TGCAGTGCTGGACTAGGAGTTTACAATGAGCAGTTCTTC.

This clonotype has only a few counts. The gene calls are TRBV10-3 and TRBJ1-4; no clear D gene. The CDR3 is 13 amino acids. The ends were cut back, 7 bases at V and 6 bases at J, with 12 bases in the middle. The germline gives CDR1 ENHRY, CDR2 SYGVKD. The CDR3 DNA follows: TGTGCCATCAAGGGCAGTCTCGATGAAAAACTGTTTTTT. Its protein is CAIKGSLDEKLFF.